This T cell receptor beta chain originates from a study of blood T cell repertoires in COVID-19. Measured with immunoSEQ multiplex PCR; TCRdb has only the in-frame clones, and not every one. Among over 150,000 clones listed, approximately 84% were seen once. V was clipped by 7 bases and J by 1 base, with 16 bases between them. Germline V gives CDR1 MDHEN, CDR2 SYDVKM. There are 15 residues in the CDR3. Ages ranged from about 18 to 89 years, with residence in 24 US areas. Cohorts were based on clinical histories the participants reported. The sequence came from a woman younger than 45 who had recovered from COVID-19. This chain uses TRBV28 with TRBJ1-1, with D maybe TRBD1 (5 bases). Sample: PBMCs or T cells enriched from blood (not recorded which). The CDR3 region has the DNA TGTGCCAGCACGACTTTCGGGGGAAGGAACACTGAAGCTTTCTTT. Its translation: CASTTFGGRNTEAFF.